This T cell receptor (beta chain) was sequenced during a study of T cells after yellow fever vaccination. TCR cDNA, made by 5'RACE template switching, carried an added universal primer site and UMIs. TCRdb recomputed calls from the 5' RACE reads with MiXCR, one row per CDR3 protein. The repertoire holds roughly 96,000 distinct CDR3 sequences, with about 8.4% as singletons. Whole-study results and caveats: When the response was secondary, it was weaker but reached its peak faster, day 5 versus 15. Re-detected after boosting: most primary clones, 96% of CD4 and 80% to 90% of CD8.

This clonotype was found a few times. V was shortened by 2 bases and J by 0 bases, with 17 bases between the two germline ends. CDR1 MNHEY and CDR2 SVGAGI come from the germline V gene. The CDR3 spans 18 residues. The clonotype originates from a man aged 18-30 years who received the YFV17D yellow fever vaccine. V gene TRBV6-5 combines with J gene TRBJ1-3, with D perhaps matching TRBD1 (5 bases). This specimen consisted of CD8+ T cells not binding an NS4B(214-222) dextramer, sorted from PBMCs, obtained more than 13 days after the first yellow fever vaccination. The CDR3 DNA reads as TGTGCCAGCAGTTACACCTCCGGGACGGACCTCTCTGGAAACACCATATATTTT. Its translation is CASSYTSGTDLSGNTIYF.